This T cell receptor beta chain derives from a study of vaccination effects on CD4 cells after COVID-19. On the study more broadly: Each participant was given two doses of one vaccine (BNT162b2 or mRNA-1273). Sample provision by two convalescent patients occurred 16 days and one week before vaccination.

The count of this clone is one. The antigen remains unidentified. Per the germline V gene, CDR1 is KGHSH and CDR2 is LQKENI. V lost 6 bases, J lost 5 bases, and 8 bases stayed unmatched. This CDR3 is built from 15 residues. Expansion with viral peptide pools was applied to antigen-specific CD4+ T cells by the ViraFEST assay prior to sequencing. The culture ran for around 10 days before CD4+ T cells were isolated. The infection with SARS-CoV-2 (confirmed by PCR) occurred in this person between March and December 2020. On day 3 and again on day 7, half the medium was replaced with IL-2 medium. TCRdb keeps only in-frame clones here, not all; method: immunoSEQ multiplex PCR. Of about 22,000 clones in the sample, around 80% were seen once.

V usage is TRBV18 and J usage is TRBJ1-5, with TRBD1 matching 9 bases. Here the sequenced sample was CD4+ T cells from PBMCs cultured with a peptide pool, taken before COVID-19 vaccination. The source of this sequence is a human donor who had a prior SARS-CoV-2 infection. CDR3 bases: TGTGCCAGCTCTCGGGGGACAGGGAAGGATCAGCCCCAGCATTTT. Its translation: CASSRGTGKDQPQHF.